This passage covers 23 T cell receptor beta chains from one sample sequenced in a study of blood T cell repertoires in COVID-19. Here immunoSEQ multiplex PCR was the method, and the copy in TCRdb shows in-frame clones only, minus some. The data hold more than 150,000 clones, with about 86% observed a single time. Sequenced input: peripheral blood. These receptors were taken from a man in his sixties with acute or convalescent COVID-19.

The V call is TRBV18, the J call TRBJ2-1; D is undetermined. This CDR3 spans 17 amino acids. Germline V CDR1 and CDR2: KGHSH, LQKENI. The V end lost 2 bases, the J end lost 4 bases, and 18 bases lay between the germline ends. CDR3 nucleotide sequence: TGTGCCAGCTCACCAACTATAATATTCAAGACTTACAATGAGCAGTTCTTC. Its protein is CASSPTIIFKTYNEQFF.

This chain links TRBV6-5 with TRBJ1-2; D is perhaps TRBD1 (5 bases). The CDR3 sequence is 15 residues long. The ends were cut back, 2 bases at V and 8 bases at J, with 18 bases in the middle. Germline-derived CDR1 and CDR2 are MNHEY and SVGAGI. DNA for the CDR3: TGTGCCAGCAGTTACCGGGGCCGGGACTCAAGAGGCTACACCTTC. Protein sequence: CASSYRGRDSRGYTF.

This clone showed up just once. The genes are TRBV7-9 and TRBJ1-2; no firm D call. V lost 5 bases to trimming and J lost 4 bases, with 8 bases between them. The CDR3 covers 12 residues. Per the germline V gene, CDR1 is SEHNR and CDR2 is FQNEAQ (reference sequence). CDR3 DNA: TGTGCCAGCAGCCCGGAGGGCTATGGCTACACCTTC. Translated: CASSPEGYGYTF.

The rearrangement uses TRBV11-3 and TRBJ2-1; tentative D call: TRBD2 (5 bases). Germline V CDR1 and CDR2: SGHNT, YENEEA. V was pared by 5 bases and J by 1 base, with 18 bases between. The CDR3 totals 17 residues. The CDR3 sequence is CASSTSTWEYSYNEQFF. In DNA form, the CDR3 reads TGTGCCAGCAGCACCTCCACGTGGGAGTATTCCTACAATGAGCAGTTCTTC.

The V and J genes are TRBV7-2 and TRBJ1-4; 7 bases match TRBD1. The V and J ends lost 3 bases and 8 bases, in that order; junction bases with no gene match: 6. This CDR3 region has 14 residues. Germline CDR1 SGHTA, CDR2 FQGNSA. The CDR3: CASSFDPGQEKLFF. CDR3 nucleotide sequence: TGTGCCAGCAGCTTTGACCCGGGACAGGAAAAACTGTTTTTT.

The gene calls are TRBV11-2 and TRBJ1-1, with a possible D match to TRBD1 (6 bases). The CDR3 is made up of 16 amino acids. Germline loops: CDR1 SGHAT, CDR2 FQNNGV. V was clipped by 5 bases and J by 8 bases, with 24 bases between them. The CDR3 is CASSTEPPVGGREAFF. The CDR3 DNA follows: TGTGCCAGCAGCACAGAACCCCCCGTTGGGGGCCGAGAAGCTTTCTTT.

The chain is built from TRBV28 and TRBJ1-2; D unclear. The V and J ends lost 7 bases and 2 bases respectively, with 17 bases between them. Germline V gene sequence: CDR1 MDHEN, CDR2 SYDVKM. The CDR3 spans 15 residues. The CDR3 loop reads CASIPGKVENYGYTF. CDR3 DNA: TGTGCCAGCATTCCGGGGAAGGTGGAAAACTATGGCTACACCTTC.

This clone was detected only once. J is TRBJ2-7 and V is TRBV2; 7 nucleotides match TRBD1. Germline CDR1 is SNHLY and CDR2 is FYNNEI. The CDR3 loop spans 14 amino acids. V was clipped by 7 bases and J by 6 bases; unmatched bases: 12. CDR3 region: CASISLTGPGEQYF. CDR3 DNA sequence: TGTGCCAGCATATCACTGACAGGGCCTGGCGAGCAGTACTTC.

The CDR3 nucleotides are TGTGCCAGCAGTTTGTGGGGGGGCGGCTCCTACGAGCAGTACTTC. Protein product: CASSLWGGGSYEQYF. This sequence joins TRBV28 and TRBJ2-7; a weak D match, TRBD2 (7 bases). Looked up from germline, CDR1 is MDHEN and CDR2 is SYDVKM. V dropped 3 bases and J dropped 0 bases, with 12 bases sitting between them. The length of the CDR3 is 15 residues. Full variable domain (outside the CDR3, taken from reference TRBV28 and TRBJ2-7): DVKVTQSSRYLVKRTGEKVFLECVQDMDHENMFWYRQDPGLGLRLIYFSYDVKMKEKGDIPEGYSVSREKKERFSLILESASTNQTSMYLCASSLWGGGSYEQYFGPGTRLTVT.

The chain has TRBV15 and TRBJ1-5; the D gene is possibly TRBD1 (5 bases). Trimming took 1 base from V and 1 from J, leaving 14 bases between them. Germline V gives CDR1 LNHNV, CDR2 YYDKDF (reference sequence). CDR3 length equals 17 residues. The CDR3 DNA sequence: TGTGCCACCAGCAGAGTATCTTGGCAGGGAAGCAATCAGCCCCAGCATTTT. Its translation: CATSRVSWQGSNQPQHF.

The CDR3 DNA reads as TGTGCCAGCAGCCAATACATCGGGGGGGCCACCGGGGAGCTGTTTTTT. Translated, it gives CASSQYIGGATGELFF. The rearrangement uses TRBV3-1 (or the pseudogene TRBV3-2) and TRBJ2-2, with 8 bases aligning to TRBD2. From germline, CDR1 is LGHDT and CDR2 YNNKEL (reference sequence). V lost 2 bases and J lost 4; bases outside the gene matches: 6. The CDR3 loop spans 16 amino acids.

V usage is TRBV19 and J usage is TRBJ1-6; D is undetermined. Deletions cut 4 bases from V and 6 bases from J, with 19 bases between. This CDR3 has 17 residues. The germline gives CDR1 LNHDA, CDR2 SQIVND (reference sequence). The CDR3 sequence: CASSKHLRGSSNSPLHF. CDR3 nucleotides: TGTGCCAGTAGTAAACATCTACGAGGTTCGAGTAATTCACCCCTCCACTTT.

The rearrangement joins TRBV15 to TRBJ1-4, with D possibly TRBD1 on 5 matching bases. V was trimmed by 8 bases and J by 5 bases, leaving 9 bases between them. Germline-derived CDR1 and CDR2 are LNHNV and YYDKDF (reference sequence). The CDR3 sequence is 12 residues long. The CDR3 sequence is CATGGLNEKLFF. CDR3 DNA: TGTGCCACCGGGGGGTTGAATGAAAAACTGTTTTTT.

The chain joins TRBV5-1 to TRBJ2-3; D remains ambiguous. The CDR3 covers 14 residues. The ends were cut back, 2 bases at V and 1 base at J, with 8 bases in the middle. From germline, CDR1 is SGHRS and CDR2 YFSETQ. CDR3 DNA: TGCGCCAGCAGCTTAGTACGGGGCACAGATACGCAGTATTTT. This gives the protein CASSLVRGTDTQYF.

The chain has TRBV12-2 and TRBJ1-6; the table calls TRBD1, which could not be checked here. TRBV12-2 is classified as a pseudogene. There are 19 residues in the CDR3. CDR3 protein: CASRLAPTGALAYNSPLHF. DNA of the CDR3: TGTGCAAGTCGCTTAGCCCCGACAGGGGCTTTGGCCTATAATTCACCCCTCCACTTT.

This rearrangement joins TRBV6-5 to TRBJ1-4, with 8 bases matching TRBD1. The V segment lost 5 bases and the J segment 3 bases; nucleotides outside the gene matches: 2. This CDR3 comprises 14 residues. Germline V lookup: CDR1 MNHEY, CDR2 SVGAGI. As DNA, the CDR3 is TGTGCCAGCAGTCGACAGGGGCCTAATGAAAAACTGTTTTTT. Residues: CASSRQGPNEKLFF.

This chain links TRBV7-9 with TRBJ2-1; 8 positions agree with TRBD1. V shed 1 base and J 0 bases; nucleotides not matched to a gene: 11. The CDR3 contains 19 residues. Germline CDR1 is SEHNR and CDR2 is FQNEAQ (reference sequence). CDR3 sequence (DNA): TGTGCCAGCAGCTTAGACCGTTGGACAGGGCGAAGCTCCTACAATGAGCAGTTCTTC. Protein product: CASSLDRWTGRSSYNEQFF. Together with reference TRBV7-9 and TRBJ2-1, the CDR3 gives the full variable domain: DTGVSQNPRHKITKRGQNVTFRCDPISEHNRLYWYRQTLGQGPEFLTYFQNEAQLEKSRLLSDRFSAERPKGSFSTLEIQRTEQGDSAMYLCASSLDRWTGRSSYNEQFFGPGTRLTVL.

This clone was seen a single time. The chain recombines TRBV6-5 with TRBJ1-2; 12 positions agree with TRBD1. Germline values: CDR1 MNHEY, CDR2 SVGAGI. The trim removed 1 base at V and 8 bases at J, leaving 5 bases unmatched. The CDR3 sequence is 15 residues long. CDR3 DNA: TGTGCCAGCAGTTACTTGGGACAGGGGGCTCGCGGCTACACCTTC. Protein product: CASSYLGQGARGYTF.

This chain links TRBV6-5 with TRBJ1-3; no clear D. V shed 3 bases and J shed 4 bases, with 10 bases lying between them. CDR3 length: 14 amino acids. CDR1 and CDR2 from the germline V gene are MNHEY and SVGAGI. The CDR3 reads CASSYSGSGNTIYF. The CDR3 DNA sequence: TGTGCCAGCAGTTATTCGGGGTCCGGAAACACCATATATTTT.

V and J are TRBV5-6 and TRBJ2-7; 14 positions match TRBD2. CDR3 length equals 16 residues. Germline values: CDR1 SGHDT, CDR2 YYEEEE. J gave up 3 bases and V 4 bases, and 6 bases lay outside the gene matches. The CDR3 DNA follows: TGTGCCAGCAGCCCGGGACTAGCGGGAGCGCTCTACGAGCAGTACTTC. Protein product: CASSPGLAGALYEQYF.

This chain uses TRBV30 with TRBJ1-1, with TRBD1 identical over 9 bases. CDR1 is GTSNPN and CDR2 is SVGIG in the germline V gene (reference sequence). The CDR3 covers 13 residues. The J segment lost 4 bases and the V segment lost 2 bases, leaving 2 bases of the junction unmatched. The CDR3 loop is CAWSKTGGTEAFF. The CDR3 DNA reads TGTGCCTGGAGTAAGACAGGGGGCACTGAAGCTTTCTTT. The complete variable domain, with remaining parts taken from reference TRBV30 and TRBJ1-1, reads SQTIHQWPATLVQPVGSPLSLECTVEGTSNPNLYWYRQAAGRGLQLLFYSVGIGQISSEVPQNLSASRPQDRQFILSSKKLLLSDSGFYLCAWSKTGGTEAFFGQGTRLTVV.

V and J are TRBV25-1 and TRBJ2-5, with 14 bases aligning to TRBD2. Germline CDR1 and CDR2: MGHDK and SYGVNS. The CDR3 consists of 16 residues. The ends lost 2 bases at V and 4 bases at J; junction bases unmatched: 3. CDR3 coding DNA: TGTGCCAGCAGTGAAGGGGGACTAGCGGGAGCAGAGACCCAGTACTTC. Residues: CASSEGGLAGAETQYF.

The rearrangement links TRBV3-1 (or the pseudogene TRBV3-2) to TRBJ2-3; perhaps TRBD2 as D (6 bases). Between the trimmed V and J ends, which lost 1 base and 2 bases, there was a span of 16 bases. From germline, CDR1 is LGHDT and CDR2 YNNKEL (reference sequence). The CDR3 runs 17 residues. The DNA of the CDR3 is TGTGCCAGCAGCCAAGTGGGGGTAGCGGCTAACACAGATACGCAGTATTTT. It encodes CASSQVGVAANTDTQYF.